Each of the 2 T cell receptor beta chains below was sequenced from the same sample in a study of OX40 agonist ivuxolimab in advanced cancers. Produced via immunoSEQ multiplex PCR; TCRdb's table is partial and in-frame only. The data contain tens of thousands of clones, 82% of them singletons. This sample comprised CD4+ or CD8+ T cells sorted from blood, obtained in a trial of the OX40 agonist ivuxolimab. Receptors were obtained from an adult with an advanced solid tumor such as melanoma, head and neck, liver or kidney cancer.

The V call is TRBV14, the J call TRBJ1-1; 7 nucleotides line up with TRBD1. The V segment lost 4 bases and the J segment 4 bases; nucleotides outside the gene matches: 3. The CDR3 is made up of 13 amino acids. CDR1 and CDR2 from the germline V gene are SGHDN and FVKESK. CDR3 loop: CASSLRGITEAFF. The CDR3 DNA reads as TGTGCCAGCAGCCTCAGGGGGATCACTGAAGCTTTCTTT. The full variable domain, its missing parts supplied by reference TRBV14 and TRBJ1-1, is EAGVTQFPSHSVIEKGQTVTLRCDPISGHDNLYWYRRVMGKEIKFLLHFVKESKQDESGMPNNRFLAERTGGTYSTLKVQPAELEDSGVYFCASSLRGITEAFFGQGTRLTVV.

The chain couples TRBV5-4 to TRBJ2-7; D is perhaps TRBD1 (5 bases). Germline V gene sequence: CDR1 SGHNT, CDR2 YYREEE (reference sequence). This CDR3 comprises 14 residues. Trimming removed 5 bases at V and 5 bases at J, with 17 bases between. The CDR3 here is CASSPAQGRDEQYF. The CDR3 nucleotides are TGTGCCAGCAGTCCTGCCCAGGGTCGGGACGAGCAGTACTTC.